These 29 T cell receptor beta chains share one sample of origin, sequenced in a study of cytomegalovirus exposure and HLA in healthy donors. In the PCR, 60 Vbeta and 13 Jbeta primers were used. Generated by immunoSEQ multiplex PCR, the TCRdb table keeps only in-frame clones and is missing some. The table lists about 130,000 clones. Sample: PBMCs. The receptors shown here come from a woman aged 35 to 49 in good health and CMV-seropositive.

The V and J genes are TRBV6-5 and TRBJ1-1; 7 bases are a match to TRBD1. J gave up 1 base and V 0 bases, and 5 bases lay outside the gene matches. This CDR3 comprises 16 residues. Per germline, CDR1 MNHEY and CDR2 SVGAGI. The chain's CDR3 is CASSYSGHRGNTEAFF. The CDR3 coding sequence is TGTGCCAGCAGTTACTCCGGCCACAGGGGGAACACTGAAGCTTTCTTT.

The chain couples TRBV19 to TRBJ2-7, with 7 bases identical to TRBD1. Trimming cost V 5 bases and J 2 bases; bases outside gene matches: 6. The V gene's germline CDR1 is LNHDA and CDR2 SQIVND (reference sequence). CDR3 length: 14 residues. The CDR3 region is CASSRTGATYEQYF. CDR3 DNA: TGTGCCAGTAGTCGAACAGGGGCCACCTACGAGCAGTACTTC. Drawing the rest from reference TRBV19 and TRBJ2-7, the complete variable domain is DGGITQSPKYLFRKEGQNVTLSCEQNLNHDAMYWYRQDPGQGLRLIYYSQIVNDFQKGDIAEGYSVSREKKESFPLTVTSAQKNPTAFYLCASSRTGATYEQYFGPGTRLTVT.

This rearrangement joins TRBV7-8 to TRBJ1-2, with 9 bases matching TRBD1. The trim removed 0 bases at V and 4 bases at J, leaving 9 bases unmatched. Germline-derived CDR1 and CDR2 are SGHVS and FQNEAQ. The CDR3 contains 17 residues. The CDR3 here is CASSLAKGTGFPYGYTF. Written as DNA, the CDR3 is TGTGCCAGCAGCTTAGCCAAAGGGACAGGGTTTCCCTATGGCTACACCTTC.

The chain combines TRBV5-6 with TRBJ1-2; 9 bases are shared with TRBD1. The J segment lost 4 bases and the V segment lost 0 bases, leaving 4 bases of the junction unmatched. Germline V gene sequence: CDR1 SGHDT, CDR2 YYEEEE. This CDR3 region has 15 residues. The CDR3, as DNA: TGTGCCAGCAGCTTGGACCCGGGACAGGGCTATGGCTACACCTTC. The encoded protein is CASSLDPGQGYGYTF.

This rearrangement joins TRBV28 to TRBJ2-3; no firm D call. The CDR3 is 14 amino acids. Germline-derived CDR1 and CDR2 are MDHEN and SYDVKM. V was pared by 3 bases and J by 6 bases, with 13 bases between. The CDR3 loop reads CASSFPAPRDTQYF. The DNA of the CDR3 is TGTGCCAGCAGTTTCCCAGCTCCCAGGGATACGCAGTATTTT.

This sequence joins TRBV6-1 and TRBJ2-5; D perhaps matches TRBD1 (5 bases). Deletions cut 4 bases from V and 5 bases from J, with 14 bases between. Germline CDR1 is MNHNS and CDR2 is SASEGT. This CDR3 has 14 amino acids. The CDR3 loop is CASSGSTGRETQYF. The CDR3 nucleotides are TGTGCCAGCAGTGGATCCACAGGAAGGGAGACCCAGTACTTC.

V is TRBV5-4 and J is TRBJ2-1; 11 bases fit TRBD2. The CDR3 totals 14 residues. Trimming at V came to 4 bases and at J to 7 bases, leaving 4 bases not matched to a gene. Germline CDR1 and CDR2: SGHNT and YYREEE (reference sequence). Written as DNA, the CDR3 is TGTGCCAGCAGCCGGGGACTAGCGGAAAATGAGCAGTTCTTC. Its protein is CASSRGLAENEQFF. Combining the CDR3 with reference TRBV5-4 and TRBJ2-1 gives the whole variable domain ETGVTQSPTHLIKTRGQQVTLRCSSQSGHNTVSWYQQALGQGPQFIFQYYREEENGRGNFPPRFSGLQFPNYSSELNVNALELDDSALYLCASSRGLAENEQFFGPGTRLTVL.

The chain joins TRBV6-1 to TRBJ1-1, with unresolved D. V lost 2 bases and J lost 4, with 14 bases in between. Germline values: CDR1 MNHNS, CDR2 SASEGT. The CDR3 has 15 amino acids. The CDR3 sequence is CASSETGSATTEAFF. CDR3 coding DNA: TGTGCCAGCAGTGAAACGGGGTCAGCAACCACTGAAGCTTTCTTT.

The chain combines TRBV11-2 with TRBJ2-5; D is uncertain. The V gene lost 4 bases and the J gene lost 9 bases, with 15 bases spanning the gap. This CDR3 spans 13 amino acids. Per the germline V gene, CDR1 is SGHAT and CDR2 is FQNNGV. The CDR3 nucleotides read TGTGCCAGCAGCTCCCCCCAGAGGATAGCCCAGTACTTC. It encodes CASSSPQRIAQYF.

The V call is TRBV6-1, the J call TRBJ2-2, with a weak D call TRBD2 (5 bases). CDR3 length: 17 amino acids. Germline loops: CDR1 MNHNS, CDR2 SASEGT. V lost 0 bases and J 0 bases, leaving 11 bases between the germline ends. CDR3 sequence: CASSEAPRATNTGELFF. In DNA form, the CDR3 reads TGTGCCAGCAGTGAAGCCCCGAGGGCTACGAACACCGGGGAGCTGTTTTTT.

The rearrangement links TRBV30 to TRBJ1-5, with no clear D. Germline V lookup: CDR1 GTSNPN, CDR2 SVGIG (reference sequence). The CDR3 runs 13 residues. V lost 1 base to trimming and J lost 9 bases, with 13 bases between them. The CDR3 DNA is TGTGCCTGGAGTGGGGGAGTTGGGAGGCCCCAGCATTTT. The encoded protein is CAWSGGVGRPQHF.

V is TRBV9 and J is TRBJ2-1; tentatively, D is TRBD2 (5 bases). Looked up from germline, CDR1 is SGDLS and CDR2 is YYNGEE. V gave up 0 bases and J gave up 15 bases, with 19 bases separating them. The CDR3 spans 14 residues. The CDR3 DNA reads TGTGCCAGCAGCGTAGAGGGAAGCGGAGTTGGGCGGTTCTTC. It encodes CASSVEGSGVGRFF.

V gene TRBV7-9 combines with J gene TRBJ1-2; TRBD1 might be the D (6 bases). Germline loops: CDR1 SEHNR, CDR2 FQNEAQ (reference sequence). The CDR3 extends over 14 amino acids. V dropped 4 bases and J dropped 8 bases, with 17 bases sitting between them. The CDR3 loop reads CASSSRQDLRGYTF. CDR3 in DNA: TGTGCCAGCAGCTCCCGACAGGACTTGCGGGGCTACACCTTC. The variable domain in full, completed from reference TRBV7-9 and TRBJ1-2, reads DTGVSQNPRHKITKRGQNVTFRCDPISEHNRLYWYRQTLGQGPEFLTYFQNEAQLEKSRLLSDRFSAERPKGSFSTLEIQRTEQGDSAMYLCASSSRQDLRGYTFGSGTRLTVV.

This rearrangement joins TRBV5-5 to TRBJ2-7; TRBD2 matches at 9 bases. Trimming removed 2 bases from V and 3 bases from J; junction bases left unmatched: 9. Germline CDR1 and CDR2: SGHKS and YYEKEE (reference sequence). The CDR3 covers 16 residues. CDR3 coding DNA: TGTGCCAGCAGCTTTTCCGCTAGCGGGAACAACTACGAGCAGTACTTC. Residues: CASSFSASGNNYEQYF.

This sequence joins TRBV18 and TRBJ2-5; D uncertain. This CDR3 is 14 amino acids long. Germline assignment: CDR1 KGHSH and CDR2 LQKENI. Trimming pared 4 bases from V and 0 bases from J, leaving 9 bases between. CDR3 nucleotide sequence: TGTGCCAGCTCACTCCTGCAGGACCAAGAGACCCAGTACTTC. Translated: CASSLLQDQETQYF.

The gene calls are TRBV5-1 and TRBJ2-1; possible D gene TRBD1, 6 bases. The CDR3 spans 13 residues. Germline CDR1 SGHRS, CDR2 YFSETQ. Trimming pared 5 bases from V and 6 bases from J, leaving 12 bases between. The CDR3 DNA follows: TGCGCCAGCAGATTTTTACAGGGCAATGAGCAGTTCTTC. As protein: CASRFLQGNEQFF.

DNA for the CDR3: TGCGCCAGCAGAGGACAGGTCCGAGAGACCCAGTACTTC. Translation gives CASRGQVRETQYF. J is TRBJ2-5 and V is TRBV5-1; 7 nucleotides agree with TRBD1. In germline, CDR1 is SGHRS, CDR2 YFSETQ. V dropped 5 bases and J dropped 4; count of bases not matched to a gene: 5. The CDR3 consists of 13 residues.

The genes are TRBV14 and TRBJ1-3, with a possible D match to TRBD1 (6 bases). The V gene's germline CDR1 is SGHDN and CDR2 FVKESK. The CDR3 consists of 15 residues. Trimming cost V 4 bases and J 0 bases, with 10 bases left between them. CDR3 sequence (DNA): TGTGCCAGCAGCCTCGGACAGTACTCTGGAAACACCATATATTTT. Translating gives CASSLGQYSGNTIYF. The whole variable domain, remainder taken from reference TRBV14 and TRBJ1-3, is EAGVTQFPSHSVIEKGQTVTLRCDPISGHDNLYWYRRVMGKEIKFLLHFVKESKQDESGMPNNRFLAERTGGTYSTLKVQPAELEDSGVYFCASSLGQYSGNTIYFGEGSWLTVV.

The chain recombines TRBV29-1 with TRBJ1-2; no clear D gene. The CDR3 extends over 11 amino acids. V was pared by 4 bases and J by 1 base, with 4 bases between. From germline, CDR1 is SQVTM and CDR2 ANQGSEA. CDR3 amino acids: CSVVYNYGYTF. The CDR3, as DNA: TGCAGCGTTGTTTATAACTATGGCTACACCTTC.

V is TRBV10-3 and J is TRBJ1-3, with 7 bases aligning to TRBD1. The V gene end was trimmed by 3 bases and the J gene end by 1 base; junction bases not matched to a gene: 6. The CDR3 totals 16 residues. Germline CDR1 reads ENHRY; CDR2 reads SYGVKD. The CDR3 DNA reads as TGTGCCATCAGTGAAGGGGACAGTCGATCTGGAAACACCATATATTTT. Protein: CAISEGDSRSGNTIYF.

The chain couples TRBV27 to TRBJ2-7, with D tentatively TRBD2 (6 bases). The CDR3 has 12 amino acids. From germline, CDR1 is MNHEY and CDR2 SMNVEV (reference sequence). The V and J ends lost 3 bases and 7 bases respectively, with 10 bases between them. The CDR3 protein is CASSFGGVEQYF. CDR3 DNA sequence: TGTGCCAGCAGTTTTGGAGGGGTAGAGCAGTACTTC.

The rearrangement uses TRBV13 and TRBJ2-5, with a tentative D call TRBD1 (5 bases). The CDR3 is made up of 15 amino acids. Trimming removed 5 bases at V and 5 bases at J, with 18 bases between. In germline, CDR1 is PRHDT, CDR2 FYEKMQ (reference sequence). The CDR3 sequence: CASSMRQSTRETQYF. In DNA form, the CDR3 reads TGTGCCAGCAGCATGCGACAGAGTACCAGGGAGACCCAGTACTTC. Drawing the rest from reference TRBV13 and TRBJ2-5, the complete variable domain is AAGVIQSPRHLIKEKRETATLKCYPIPRHDTVYWYQQGPGQDPQFLISFYEKMQSDKGSIPDRFSAQQFSDYHSELNMSSLELGDSALYFCASSMRQSTRETQYFGPGTRLLVL.

CDR3 region: CASSEFRVEDEQYF. The CDR3 nucleotides read TGCGCCAGCAGTGAATTCAGGGTCGAAGACGAGCAGTACTTC. This rearrangement joins TRBV10-1 to TRBJ2-7, with D possibly being TRBD1 (5 bases). V gave up 3 bases and J gave up 5 bases, with 14 bases separating them. This CDR3 region has 14 residues. The germline V gene has CDR1 WNHNN and CDR2 SYGVQD (reference sequence).

The chain recombines TRBV25-1 with TRBJ1-2; no clear D. Germline lookup yields CDR1 MGHDK and CDR2 SYGVNS. The CDR3 covers 14 residues. The ends were cut back, 2 bases at V and 5 bases at J, with 12 bases in the middle. The chain's CDR3 is CASSEGEDPYGYTF. Here the CDR3 DNA reads TGTGCCAGCAGTGAAGGAGAGGATCCTTATGGCTACACCTTC.

This chain connects TRBV6-5 to TRBJ2-1; 11 bases match TRBD2. Germline loops: CDR1 MNHEY, CDR2 SVGAGI. The CDR3 runs 15 residues. The J segment lost 6 bases and the V segment lost 7 bases, leaving 8 bases of the junction unmatched. This CDR3 reads CASKTGTSGRNEQFF. The CDR3 DNA reads as TGTGCCAGCAAAACCGGGACTAGCGGTCGCAATGAGCAGTTCTTC.

CDR3 nucleotides: TGCGCCAGCAGCTTGTTGCTGGGACAGGGGTACAACGAGCAGTACTTC. Its protein product is CASSLLLGQGYNEQYF. The chain couples TRBV5-1 to TRBJ2-7; TRBD1 agrees at 10 bases. The V gene's germline CDR1 is SGHRS and CDR2 YFSETQ. The CDR3 runs to 16 residues. After removal of 1 base from V and 5 bases from J, the junction contained 9 bases not matched to a gene. The full variable domain, with the rest looked up from reference TRBV5-1 and TRBJ2-7, is KAGVTQTPRYLIKTRGQQVTLSCSPISGHRSVSWYQQTPGQGLQFLFEYFSETQRNKGNFPGRFSGRQFSNSRSEMNVSTLELGDSALYLCASSLLLGQGYNEQYFGPGTRLTVT.

This chain's CDR3 is CASSPFTQGAYEQYF. DNA for the CDR3: TGTGCCAGCTCACCCTTTACACAGGGGGCGTACGAGCAGTACTTC. The chain joins TRBV18 to TRBJ2-7; TRBD1 aligns across 9 bases. The ends lost 3 bases at V and 4 bases at J; junction bases unmatched: 7. CDR3 length equals 15 residues. The V gene's germline CDR1 is KGHSH and CDR2 LQKENI.

The chain recombines TRBV11-2 with TRBJ2-1; TRBD2 matches at 10 bases. Germline values: CDR1 SGHAT, CDR2 FQNNGV. V was clipped by 6 bases and J by 3 bases; unmatched bases: 8. The CDR3 is 16 residues long. The CDR3 is CASSPRLAGIYNEQFF. CDR3 in DNA: TGTGCCAGCAGTCCCAGACTAGCGGGTATCTACAATGAGCAGTTCTTC.

The chain carries TRBV5-1 and TRBJ2-7, with 7 positions matching TRBD1. CDR1 and CDR2 from the germline V gene are SGHRS and YFSETQ. This CDR3 spans 15 amino acids. V shed 4 bases, J shed 2 bases, and the junction held 9 bases outside the gene matches. Here the CDR3 reads CASSEGTARAYEQYF. CDR3 nucleotides: TGCGCCAGCAGCGAAGGGACAGCGAGAGCCTACGAGCAGTACTTC. Full variable domain (rest looked up from reference TRBV5-1 and TRBJ2-7): KAGVTQTPRYLIKTRGQQVTLSCSPISGHRSVSWYQQTPGQGLQFLFEYFSETQRNKGNFPGRFSGRQFSNSRSEMNVSTLELGDSALYLCASSEGTARAYEQYFGPGTRLTVT.